This T cell receptor beta chain was sequenced during a study of OX40 agonist ivuxolimab in advanced cancers. Assay used: immunoSEQ multiplex PCR; TCRdb lists only in-frame clones, some missing. Among some 79,000 clones listed, 80% to 95% were seen once. General observations from the study: Clonal expansion from baseline to week 6 occurred in both CD4+ and CD8+ T cells.

V was clipped by 9 bases and J by 2 bases; unmatched bases: 8. Germline V gene data show CDR1 as LNHDA and CDR2 as SQIVND (reference sequence). The CDR3 spans 14 residues. For this clone: Antigen unknown.

The source is an adult with an advanced solid tumor such as melanoma, head and neck, liver or kidney cancer. This chain connects TRBV19 to TRBJ2-7; 9 bases are a match to TRBD2. Sample: CD4+ or CD8+ T cells sorted from blood, taken in a trial of the OX40 agonist ivuxolimab. CDR3 region: CASRRREGPYEQYF. CDR3 nucleotide sequence: TGTGCCAGCCGGAGGCGGGAGGGCCCCTACGAGCAGTACTTC.